What follows describes a single T cell receptor (beta chain). Original data processing: Reference gene primer amplification in the assay estimated nucleated cell counts. Produced via immunoSEQ multiplex PCR; TCRdb's table is partial and in-frame only. V and J calls plus clone size are reproduced from that table; the DNA served to infer D and trimming. The sample yields about 120,000 clones, more than 75% seen once. Germline-derived CDR1 and CDR2 are LNHDA and SQIVND (reference sequence). The CDR3 sequence is 14 residues long. With 9 bases removed from V and 7 bases from J, the gap between germline ends came to 19 bases. The sample comes from a study of blood T cell repertoires in COVID-19. Across the study: Italy, Spain and the United States were the sources of the convalescent and acute COVID-19 samples. Sources were T cells, B-cell-depleted T cells, or PBMCs; the material itself was cDNA or gDNA.

The chain recombines TRBV19 with TRBJ2-1; D might be TRBD1 (7 bases). Specimen: peripheral blood. This receptor was taken from a man in his 60s with acute or convalescent COVID-19. In DNA, the CDR3 is TGTGCCAGCGCGGGACAGCAGATACATAATGAGCAGTTCTTC. Translated, it gives CASAGQQIHNEQFF.